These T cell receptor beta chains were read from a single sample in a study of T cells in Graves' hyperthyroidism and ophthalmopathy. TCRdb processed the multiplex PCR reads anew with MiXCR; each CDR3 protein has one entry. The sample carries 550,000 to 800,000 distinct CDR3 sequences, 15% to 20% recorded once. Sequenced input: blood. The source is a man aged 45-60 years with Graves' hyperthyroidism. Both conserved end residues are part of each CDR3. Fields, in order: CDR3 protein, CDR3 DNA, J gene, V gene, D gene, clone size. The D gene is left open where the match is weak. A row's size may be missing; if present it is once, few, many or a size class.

CASSSMGTGDTEAFF TGTGCCAGCAGTTCTATGGGGACGGGGGACACTGAAGCTTTCTTT TRBJ1-1 TRBV6-1 - many
CASSPSGGDTEAFF TGTGCCAGCAGCCCTAGTGGGGGTGACACTGAAGCTTTCTTT TRBJ1-1 TRBV7-9 - many
CASITGLAGKNEQFF TGTGCCAGCATAACGGGACTAGCGGGAAAGAATGAGCAGTTCTTC TRBJ2-1 TRBV27 TRBD2 many
CASSQDLASGTYEQYF TGTGCCAGCAGCCAAGATCTGGCTAGCGGCACCTACGAGCAGTACTTC TRBJ2-7 TRBV3-1 TRBD2 -
CASRLGGASTDTQYF TGTGCCAGCAGATTAGGGGGCGCGAGCACAGATACGCAGTATTTT TRBJ2-3 TRBV28 TRBD1 few
CASSGFRDRVPTNEKLFF TGTGCCAGCAGTGGATTCCGGGACAGGGTGCCAACTAATGAAAAACTGTTTTTT TRBJ1-4 TRBV2 TRBD1 -
CASSIDRLENTEAFF TGTGCCAGTAGTATAGATCGATTGGAGAACACTGAAGCTTTCTTT TRBJ1-1 TRBV19 - -
CASSFRTSGIRYYNEQFF TGTGCCAGCAGTTTTCGGACTAGCGGGATAAGATATTACAATGAGCAGTTCTTC TRBJ2-1 TRBV28 TRBD2 few
CASGLAHSAPYNEQFF TGTGCTAGTGGTTTGGCCCACAGCGCCCCCTACAATGAGCAGTTCTTC TRBJ2-1 TRBV12-5 - -
CASSMSGFTYSGANVLTF TGTGCCAGTAGTATGTCTGGGTTCACATACTCTGGGGCCAACGTCCTGACTTTC TRBJ2-6 TRBV19 - -
CATSRDLGSEQPQHF TGTGCCACCAGCAGAGATTTGGGATCTGAGCAGCCCCAGCATTTT TRBJ1-5 TRBV15 - many
CASSPGEAQYF TGTGCCAGCTCACCGGGGGAGGCCCAGTACTTC TRBJ2-5 TRBV18 - -
CASSTRFAYQETQYF TGTGCCAGCAGCACCCGTTTCGCGTACCAAGAGACCCAGTACTTC TRBJ2-5 TRBV7-9 - -
CASSEYLDGFF TGTGCCAGCAGTGAATATTTAGACGGTTTCTTT TRBJ1-1 TRBV2 - few
CAWNTGTGRPDTQYF TGTGCCTGGAACACCGGGACAGGGCGTCCAGATACGCAGTATTTT TRBJ2-3 TRBV30 TRBD1 -
CASSPPGGPSQEQFF TGTGCCAGCTCACCACCGGGAGGGCCTTCCCAAGAGCAGTTCTTC TRBJ2-1 TRBV18 TRBD2 -
CASSGDSGREYF TGTGCCAGCAGTGGTGATAGCGGGAGAGAGTATTTT TRBJ2-3 TRBV2 TRBD2 few
CASSPPLPGAHEQYF TGTGCCAGCTCACCACCTCTACCAGGGGCACACGAGCAGTACTTC TRBJ2-7 TRBV18 - -
CASSWGGTSGRAGNEQFF TGTGCCAGCAGCTGGGGTGGGACTAGCGGGAGGGCGGGAAATGAGCAGTTCTTC TRBJ2-1 TRBV11-3 TRBD2 -
CASGDRSSNYGYTF TGTGCCAGCGGGGACCGCTCCTCTAACTATGGCTACACCTTC TRBJ1-2 TRBV19 - few
CASSSSPTGMNTEAFF TGTGCCAGCAGCTCATCACCAACAGGAATGAACACTGAAGCTTTCTTT TRBJ1-1 TRBV7-2 - -
CASRSSGRGYNEQFF TGTGCCAGTAGATCTAGCGGGAGGGGTTACAATGAGCAGTTCTTC TRBJ2-1 TRBV19 TRBD2 -
CASSPWVSGAGETQYF TGTGCCAGCAGCCCTTGGGTTAGCGGAGCCGGGGAGACCCAGTACTTC TRBJ2-5 TRBV27 - many
CAISDRAQETGELFF TGTGCCATCAGTGACCGAGCCCAGGAAACCGGGGAGCTGTTTTTT TRBJ2-2 TRBV10-3 - few
CASRLQTSGRANEQFF TGTGCCAGCAGACTTCAAACTAGCGGGAGGGCTAATGAGCAGTTCTTC TRBJ2-1 TRBV3-1 TRBD2 many
CASSFSGTEGYTF TGTGCCAGCAGTTTTTCCGGGACAGAGGGCTACACCTTC TRBJ1-2 TRBV27 TRBD1 few
CASSSTGGWDTEAFF TGTGCCAGCAGCTCGACAGGGGGTTGGGACACTGAAGCTTTCTTT TRBJ1-1 TRBV7-8 TRBD1 many
CASSPGQTNYGYTF TGTGCCAGCTCACCCGGACAGACGAACTATGGCTACACCTTC TRBJ1-2 TRBV18 - many
CASSIPPGPRGGYTF TGTGCCAGCAGCATCCCCCCGGGACCGCGAGGTGGCTACACCTTC TRBJ1-2 TRBV11-1 - -
CASSVPIAGGGDNEQFF TGTGCCAGCAGCGTACCGATAGCGGGAGGAGGGGACAATGAGCAGTTCTTC TRBJ2-1 TRBV9 TRBD2 -
CSALEYNEQFF TGCAGTGCTCTAGAGTACAATGAGCAGTTCTTC TRBJ2-1 TRBV20-1 - -
CASSRDKGEKLFF TGTGCCAGCTCGCGGGACAAGGGGGAAAAACTGTTTTTT TRBJ1-4 TRBV18 - -
CASSPSPGASYEQYF TGTGCCAGCAGCCCTTCCCCAGGCGCTTCCTACGAGCAGTACTTC TRBJ2-7 TRBV6-1 - few
CASSFRGSLHF TGTGCCAGCAGTTTCAGGGGTTCCCTCCACTTT TRBJ1-6 TRBV28 - few
CATRPGQGVNTEAFF TGTGCCACCCGCCCGGGACAGGGGGTGAACACTGAAGCTTTCTTT TRBJ1-1 TRBV27 TRBD1 many
CASSPARTANYGYTF TGTGCCAGTAGCCCAGCCCGGACAGCCAACTATGGCTACACCTTC TRBJ1-2 TRBV19 - -
CASSRQTGGELFF TGTGCCAGCAGTAGACAGACGGGTGGGGAGCTGTTTTTT TRBJ2-2 TRBV12-3/TRBV12-4 - many
CATSDPGTGTYNEQFF TGTGCCACCAGTGACCCCGGGACAGGGACCTACAATGAGCAGTTCTTC TRBJ2-1 TRBV24-1 TRBD1 many
CSAKGGVRRNSPLHF TGCAGTGCCAAGGGTGGAGTACGTCGGAATTCACCCCTCCACTTT TRBJ1-6 TRBV20-1 - -
CSALPRLEDRTGELFF TGCAGTGCTCTACCGAGACTTGAGGACCGAACCGGGGAGCTGTTTTTT TRBJ2-2 TRBV20-1 - few